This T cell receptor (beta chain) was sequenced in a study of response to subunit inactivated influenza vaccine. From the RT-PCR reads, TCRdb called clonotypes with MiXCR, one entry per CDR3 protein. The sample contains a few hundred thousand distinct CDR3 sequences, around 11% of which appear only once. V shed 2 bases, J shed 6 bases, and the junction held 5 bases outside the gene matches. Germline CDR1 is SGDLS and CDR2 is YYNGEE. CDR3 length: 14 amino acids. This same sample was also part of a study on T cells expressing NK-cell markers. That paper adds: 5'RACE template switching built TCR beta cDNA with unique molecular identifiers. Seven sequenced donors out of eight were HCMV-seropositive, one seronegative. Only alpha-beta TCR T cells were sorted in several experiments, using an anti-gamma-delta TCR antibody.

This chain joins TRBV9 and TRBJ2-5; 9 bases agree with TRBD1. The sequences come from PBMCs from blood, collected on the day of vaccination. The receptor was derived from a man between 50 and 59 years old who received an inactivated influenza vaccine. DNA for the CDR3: TGTGCCAGCAGCGTGTCGACAGGGGGTAAGACCCAGTACTTC. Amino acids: CASSVSTGGKTQYF.